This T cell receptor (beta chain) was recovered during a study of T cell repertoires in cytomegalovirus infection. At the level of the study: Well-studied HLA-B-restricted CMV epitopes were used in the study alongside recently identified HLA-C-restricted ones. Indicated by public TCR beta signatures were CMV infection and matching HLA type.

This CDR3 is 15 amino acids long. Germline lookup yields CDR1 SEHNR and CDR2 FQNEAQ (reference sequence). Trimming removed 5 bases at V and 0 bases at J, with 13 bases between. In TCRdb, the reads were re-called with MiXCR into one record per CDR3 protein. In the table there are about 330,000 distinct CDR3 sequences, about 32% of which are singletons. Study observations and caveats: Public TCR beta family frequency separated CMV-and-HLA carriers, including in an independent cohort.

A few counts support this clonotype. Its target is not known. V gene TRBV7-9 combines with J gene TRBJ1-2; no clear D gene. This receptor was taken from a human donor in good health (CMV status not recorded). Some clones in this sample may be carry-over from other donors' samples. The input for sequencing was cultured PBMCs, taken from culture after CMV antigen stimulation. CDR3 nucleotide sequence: TGTGCCAGCAGCCCTGACCGGTTGACTAACTATGGCTACACCTTC. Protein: CASSPDRLTNYGYTF.